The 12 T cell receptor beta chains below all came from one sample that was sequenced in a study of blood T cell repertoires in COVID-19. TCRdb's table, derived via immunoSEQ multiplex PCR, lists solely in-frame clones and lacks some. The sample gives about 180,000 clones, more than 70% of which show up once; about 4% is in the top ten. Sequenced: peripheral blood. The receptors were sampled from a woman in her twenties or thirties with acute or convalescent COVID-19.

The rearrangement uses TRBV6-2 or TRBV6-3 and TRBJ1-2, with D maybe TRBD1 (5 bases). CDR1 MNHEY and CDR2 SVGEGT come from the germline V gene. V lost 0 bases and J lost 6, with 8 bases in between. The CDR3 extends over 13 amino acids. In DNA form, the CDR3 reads TGTGCCAGCAGTTACTCGGGGGGACATGGCTACACCTTC. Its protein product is CASSYSGGHGYTF.

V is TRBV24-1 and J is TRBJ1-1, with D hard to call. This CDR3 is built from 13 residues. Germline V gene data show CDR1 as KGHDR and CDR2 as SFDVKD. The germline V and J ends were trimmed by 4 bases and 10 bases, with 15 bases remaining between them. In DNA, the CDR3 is TGTGCCACCAGTGACCCCGCGATCCCTTTAGCTTTCTTT. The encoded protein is CATSDPAIPLAFF.

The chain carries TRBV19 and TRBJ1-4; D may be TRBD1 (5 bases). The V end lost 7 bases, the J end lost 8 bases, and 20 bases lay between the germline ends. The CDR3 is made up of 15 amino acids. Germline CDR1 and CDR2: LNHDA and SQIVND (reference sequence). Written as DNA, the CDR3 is TGTGCCAGTACCCTAAATTGGGGGGAAAGAGAAAAACTGTTTTTT. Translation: CASTLNWGEREKLFF.

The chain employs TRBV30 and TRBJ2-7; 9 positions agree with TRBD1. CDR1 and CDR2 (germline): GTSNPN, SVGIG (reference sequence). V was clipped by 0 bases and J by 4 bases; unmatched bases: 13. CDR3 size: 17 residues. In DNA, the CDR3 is TGTGCCTGGAGTGTACTCTGGCCGGGACAGGGTAGGTACGAGCAGTACTTC. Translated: CAWSVLWPGQGRYEQYF.

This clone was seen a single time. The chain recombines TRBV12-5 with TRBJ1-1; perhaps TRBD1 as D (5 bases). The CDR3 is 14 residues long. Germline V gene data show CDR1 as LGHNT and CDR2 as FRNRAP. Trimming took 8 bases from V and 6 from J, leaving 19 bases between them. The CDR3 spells CASRWGGMSAEAFF. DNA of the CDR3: TGTGCTAGTCGGTGGGGGGGAATGAGCGCTGAAGCTTTCTTT.

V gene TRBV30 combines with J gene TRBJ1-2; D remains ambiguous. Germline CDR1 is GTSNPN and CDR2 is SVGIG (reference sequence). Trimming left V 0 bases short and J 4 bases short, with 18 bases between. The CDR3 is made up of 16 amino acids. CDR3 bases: TGTGCCTGGAGTGTACCACTTGGCGGCGGTATCTATGGCTACACCTTC. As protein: CAWSVPLGGGIYGYTF.

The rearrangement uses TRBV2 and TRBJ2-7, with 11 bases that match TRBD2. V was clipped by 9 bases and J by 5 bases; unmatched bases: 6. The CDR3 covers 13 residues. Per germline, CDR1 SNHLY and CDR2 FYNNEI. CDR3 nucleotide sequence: TGTGCCAGAAGACTAGCGGGAACGCACGAGCAGTACTTC. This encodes CARRLAGTHEQYF.

The CDR3 DNA reads TGTGCCAGCAGTTACTCGAGATATGAGCAGTTCTTC. Residues: CASSYSRYEQFF. This chain links TRBV6-5 with TRBJ2-1, with D uncertain. The germline CDR1 and CDR2 sequences are MNHEY and SVGAGI. V shed 0 bases and J shed 8 bases, with 5 bases lying between them. The length of the CDR3 is 12 residues.

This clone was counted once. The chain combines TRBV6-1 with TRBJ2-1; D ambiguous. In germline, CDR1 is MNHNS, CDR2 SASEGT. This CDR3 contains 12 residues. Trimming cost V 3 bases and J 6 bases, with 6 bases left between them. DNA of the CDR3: TGTGCCAGCAGTGACAGGTTCAATGAGCAGTTCTTC. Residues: CASSDRFNEQFF.

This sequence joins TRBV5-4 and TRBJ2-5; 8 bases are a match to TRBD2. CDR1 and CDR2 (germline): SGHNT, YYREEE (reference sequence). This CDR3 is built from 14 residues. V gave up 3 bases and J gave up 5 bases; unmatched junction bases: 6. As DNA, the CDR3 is TGTGCCAGCAGCTCCGAGCGGGAGAGGGAGACCCAGTACTTC. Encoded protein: CASSSERERETQYF.

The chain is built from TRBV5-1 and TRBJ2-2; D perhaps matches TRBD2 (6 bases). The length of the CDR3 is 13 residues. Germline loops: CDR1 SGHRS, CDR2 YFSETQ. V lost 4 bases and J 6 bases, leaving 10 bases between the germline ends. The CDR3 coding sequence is TGCGCCAGCAGCCCGGAGGGTGCCGGGGAGCTGTTTTTT. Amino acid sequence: CASSPEGAGELFF.

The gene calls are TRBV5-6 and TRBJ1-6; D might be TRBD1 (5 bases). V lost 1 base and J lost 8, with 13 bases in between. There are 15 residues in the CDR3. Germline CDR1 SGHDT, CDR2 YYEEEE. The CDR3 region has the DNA TGTGCCAGCAGCTTGCTCGACAGAAACTATTCACCCCTCCACTTT. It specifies CASSLLDRNYSPLHF.